The rows below give T cell receptor beta chains drawn from one sample of a study of human T cells and chemical hapten exposure. TCRdb redid the calling of the RACE reads with MiXCR, one entry per CDR3 protein. The sample yields about 110,000 distinct CDR3 sequences, about 11% seen once. Sequenced material: whole blood, taken in connection with sensitization to the hapten diphenylcyclopropenone (DPC). The receptors come from a woman in her thirties or forties with alopecia areata. Some clones in this sample may be carry-over from other donors' samples. Each CDR3 is given with its conserved first and last residue. A D gene is named only where the DNA matches it firmly. Only part of the rows carry a size: once, few, many, or a class if the clone is expanded.

j_gene,abundance,v_gene,d_gene,len,CDR3nt,CDR3aa
TRBJ2-7,many,TRBV12-3/TRBV12-4,TRBD1,14,TGTGCCAGCAGCCGTGTAGTGGGACAGGGCGAGCAGTACTTC,CASSRVVGQGEQYF
TRBJ1-1,few,TRBV12-5,NA,16,TGTGCTAGTGGTTTAACCACCCTGATAGCTAACACTGAAGCTTTCTTT,CASGLTTLIANTEAFF
TRBJ2-5,NA,TRBV20-1,NA,15,TGCAGTGCCTCCGAACCGGGAGTGCGCCAAGAGACCCAGTACTTC,CSASEPGVRQETQYF
TRBJ2-7,NA,TRBV19,TRBD1,13,TGTGCCAGTAGTGAGGGGGCCCACTACGAGCAGTACTTC,CASSEGAHYEQYF
TRBJ2-4,many,TRBV21-1,NA,16,TGTGCCAGCAGCCAACAGAGTGTGAGAACCAAAAACATTCAGTACTTC,CASSQQSVRTKNIQYF
TRBJ1-2,few,TRBV20-1,TRBD1,15,TGCAGTGCTAGAGATCGGCAGGGGGTTTACTATGGCTACACCTTC,CSARDRQGVYYGYTF
TRBJ2-1,few,TRBV9,NA,15,TGTGCCAGCAGCGCCGACAGGTCTCCGATCAATGAGCAGTTCTTC,CASSADRSPINEQFF
TRBJ2-7,many,TRBV12-3/TRBV12-4,NA,14,TGTGCCAGCAGTTTCAACGGGCCTTCCTACGAGCAGTACTTC,CASSFNGPSYEQYF
TRBJ2-1,few,TRBV20-1,TRBD2,16,TGCAGTGCTAGTCGACTAGCGGGGGGGGCCGGGAATGAGCAGTTCTTC,CSASRLAGGAGNEQFF
TRBJ1-2,many,TRBV11-2,NA,15,TGTGCCAGCAGCAAAGAAGGAGGAGCTAACTATGGCTACACCTTC,CASSKEGGANYGYTF
TRBJ2-5,NA,TRBV7-2,TRBD2,19,TGTGCCAGCAGCTTAGGGGGAGGGCTAGCGACAATACTCCAAGAGACCCAGTACTTC,CASSLGGGLATILQETQYF
TRBJ1-2,NA,TRBV6-2/TRBV6-3,NA,14,TGTGCCAGCAGTGGACAGCTCCCACAGAACGGCTACACCTTC,CASSGQLPQNGYTF
TRBJ2-5,few,TRBV28,TRBD1,14,TGTGCCAGCAGTGGGGACAGGATCCAAGAGACCCAGTACTTC,CASSGDRIQETQYF
TRBJ2-2,few,TRBV12-3/TRBV12-4,NA,11,TGTGCCAGCAGTTTACCCGGGGAGCTGTTTTTT,CASSLPGELFF
TRBJ2-2,few,TRBV7-2,TRBD2,15,TGTGCCAGCAGCTTAAAATTAGCGGGCACCGGGGAGCTGTTTTTT,CASSLKLAGTGELFF